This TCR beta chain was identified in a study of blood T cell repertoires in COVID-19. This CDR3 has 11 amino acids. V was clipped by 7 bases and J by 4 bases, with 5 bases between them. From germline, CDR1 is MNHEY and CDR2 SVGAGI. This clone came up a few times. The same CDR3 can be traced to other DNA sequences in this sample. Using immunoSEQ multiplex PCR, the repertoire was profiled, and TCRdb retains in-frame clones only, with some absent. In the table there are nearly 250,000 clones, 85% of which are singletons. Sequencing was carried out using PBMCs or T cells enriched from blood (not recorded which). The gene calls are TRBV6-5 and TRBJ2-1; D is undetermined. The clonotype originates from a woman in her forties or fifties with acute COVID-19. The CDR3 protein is CASNLYNEQFF. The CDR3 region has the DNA TGTGCCAGCAATCTATACAATGAGCAGTTCTTC.